This TCR beta chain was found in a study of molecular identifiers for immune sequencing clone quantification. Study-level results: Over 97% of effector molecules, but under 1% in naive cells, were held by clones with more than 20 RNA copies. One million naive cells reportedly did not prevent detection of spiked Jurkat TCR RNA from one cell.

Bulk TCR libraries used previously described methods and listed TCR primers. TCRdb processed the PCR reads anew with MiXCR; each CDR3 protein has one entry. The data hold hundreds of thousands of distinct CDR3 sequences, with 15% to 20% observed a single time. The sorting of naive CD8 T cells used the CD8+CD4-CCR7+CD45RA+ phenotype. A remark on this clonotype: Its antigen is undetermined.

The material sequenced was naive CD8+ T cells from blood, with Jurkat cell RNA spiked in. Subset defined: FACS-sorted CD8+CD4-CCR7+CD45RA+ naive T cells. The receptor comes from a human donor in good health. Some libraries in this study had Jurkat cell RNA spiked in.

The CDR3 nucleotides read TGTGCCAGCAGCTTAACGGGAGGATCGGACGAGCAGTACTTC. Translated, it gives CASSLTGGSDEQYF. The chain employs TRBV7-3 and TRBJ2-7, with TRBD2 as a possible D gene (6 bases). Trimming stripped 0 bases from V and 5 bases from J, with 11 bases between. Germline CDR1 reads SGHTA; CDR2 reads FQGTGA. The CDR3 spans 14 residues.